This T cell receptor (beta chain) was recovered during a study of patients and donors after allogeneic stem cell transplantation. TCRdb processed the RT-PCR reads anew with MiXCR; each CDR3 protein has one entry. The table includes 20,000 to 30,000 distinct CDR3 sequences, 35% to 45% detected once. Sequenced sample: blood, either unsorted or a sorted T cell fraction (not recorded which). This sequence originates from a human donor who was either an allogeneic HSCT recipient or a stem cell or donor lymphocyte infusion donor (not recorded which). It is not recorded whose cells these are; they may come from a transplant donor.

The CDR3 protein is CVATSGALYNEQFF. The CDR3 DNA reads as TGTGTCGCGACTAGCGGGGCCTTGTACAATGAGCAGTTCTTC. The chain recombines TRBV7-2 with TRBJ2-1; 11 positions agree with TRBD2. This CDR3 is built from 14 residues. Germline CDR1 SGHTA, CDR2 FQGNSA.